This TCR beta chain came from a study of CD8+CD57+ T cells in acquired aplastic anemia. Per germline, CDR1 SGDLS and CDR2 YYNGEE. With 6 bases removed from V and 14 bases from J, the gap between germline ends came to 27 bases. The length of the CDR3 is 15 residues. The template for TCR beta VDJ and CDR3 sequence profiling was genomic DNA. TCRdb reprocessed the reads via MiXCR and lists one record per CDR3 protein. This sample has 350,000 to 450,000 distinct CDR3 sequences, with about two thirds found just once. V usage is TRBV9 and J usage is TRBJ1-3; D gene uncertain. Sequenced sample: sorted CD4+, CD8+, or CD8+CD57+ T cells (not recorded which) from PBMCs. The TCR comes from a human donor in good health, serving as a control. CDR3 sequence (DNA): TGTGCCAGCAATGCGGTTCGGGCCTGGCACCAGACTCTATATTTT. This codes for CASNAVRAWHQTLYF.